Presented here are 26 T cell receptor beta chains from one specimen sequenced in a study of shared clonotypes between healthy human individuals (dated by TCRdb to 2020 to 2022). Library construction relied on the immunoSEQ multiplex PCR assay. What TCRdb holds here is the immuneACCESS table cut down to in-frame rearrangements. Part of the clones is not present; checked against another copy, under half of the missing clones reflect an unresolved V gene, and the others are unexplained. The sample table lists some 790,000 clones, 55% to 75% of them with a count of one. The ten largest clones represent 1.8% of the sample. Sequenced input: memory CD4+ T cells sorted from blood. Read against the paper, the sample's cell subset or site label means: CD45RA-negative fraction. The receptors originated from a woman in her twenties or thirties in good health.

This rearrangement joins TRBV12-2 to TRBJ2-7; the D call of TRBD2 is as the table states it, not checked on the DNA. TRBV12-2 corresponds to a pseudogene. CDR3 length equals 12 residues. CDR3 coding DNA: TGTGCAAGTCGCGATGGAGGATCCGAGCAGTACTTC. Translated: CASRDGGSEQYF.

The chain couples TRBV27 to TRBJ2-7; a possible D gene is TRBD2 (5 bases). V was clipped by 4 bases and J by 3 bases, with 16 bases between them. CDR1 and CDR2 (germline): MNHEY, SMNVEV (reference sequence). The CDR3 extends over 15 amino acids. The CDR3 is CASSSKSGGDYEQYF. CDR3 DNA sequence: TGTGCCAGCAGTTCCAAGAGCGGCGGAGACTACGAGCAGTACTTC.

The chain combines TRBV2 with TRBJ2-2, with D unresolved. Germline loops: CDR1 SNHLY, CDR2 FYNNEI. V lost 4 bases, J lost 3 bases, and 9 bases lay in between. This CDR3 comprises 14 residues. The CDR3 region is CASSVVRDTGELFF. The CDR3 bases are TGTGCCAGCAGTGTTGTCAGAGACACCGGGGAGCTGTTTTTT.

The CDR3 loop reads CASSLGTGLAGHTGELFF. The CDR3 DNA sequence: TGTGCCAGCAGCTTAGGCACGGGACTAGCGGGACACACCGGGGAGCTGTTTTTT. The J gene is TRBJ2-2, the V gene TRBV7-6, with 13 positions matching TRBD2. CDR3 size: 18 residues. The trim removed 1 base at V and 3 bases at J, leaving 5 bases unmatched. CDR1 SGHVS and CDR2 FNYEAQ come from the germline V gene.

V is TRBV29-1 and J is TRBJ2-6; the D is unclear. There are 14 residues in the CDR3. Germline V gene data show CDR1 as SQVTM and CDR2 as ANQGSEA. V lost 2 bases, J lost 4 bases, and 9 bases lay in between. The CDR3 is CSVELSLGANVLTF. Here the CDR3 DNA reads TGCAGCGTTGAACTCTCTCTAGGGGCCAACGTCCTGACTTTC.

This rearrangement joins TRBV7-2 to TRBJ2-1; 12 positions match TRBD2. Germline trimming cut 6 bases from V and 10 bases from J; bases unmatched to any gene: 4. CDR1 SGHTA and CDR2 FQGNSA come from the germline V gene. This CDR3 region has 13 residues. The CDR3 loop reads CASSVLAGGEQFF. In nucleotides, the CDR3 is TGTGCCAGCAGTGTTCTAGCGGGAGGGGAGCAGTTCTTC. Combining the CDR3 with reference TRBV7-2 and TRBJ2-1 gives the whole variable domain GAGVSQSPSNKVTEKGKDVELRCDPISGHTALYWYRQSLGQGLEFLIYFQGNSAPDKSGLPSDRFSAERTGGSVSTLTIQRTQQEDSAVYLCASSVLAGGEQFFGPGTRLTVL.

This sequence joins TRBV7-2 and TRBJ1-1; D is ambiguous. Germline-derived CDR1 and CDR2 are SGHTA and FQGNSA. The CDR3 covers 15 residues. Trimming cost V 3 bases and J 1 base, with 12 bases left between them. For the CDR3, the DNA is TGTGCCAGCAGCTTTATGGGCAGGACGAACACTGAAGCTTTCTTT. Translated: CASSFMGRTNTEAFF.

This chain links TRBV28 with TRBJ1-1; D gene unclear. V dropped 4 bases and J dropped 7 bases, with 10 bases sitting between them. The germline V gene encodes CDR1 MDHEN and CDR2 SYDVKM. The CDR3 has 12 residues. The CDR3 here is CASSSTYFEAFF. DNA of the CDR3: TGTGCCAGCAGTTCTACATATTTTGAAGCTTTCTTT. Full variable domain (remainder filled in from reference TRBV28 and TRBJ1-1): DVKVTQSSRYLVKRTGEKVFLECVQDMDHENMFWYRQDPGLGLRLIYFSYDVKMKEKGDIPEGYSVSREKKERFSLILESASTNQTSMYLCASSSTYFEAFFGQGTRLTVV.

V and J are TRBV27 and TRBJ1-4; the match to TRBD1 covers 9 bases. Germline V gene data show CDR1 as MNHEY and CDR2 as SMNVEV (reference sequence). CDR3 length equals 15 residues. The V segment lost 5 bases and the J segment 9 bases; nucleotides outside the gene matches: 10. CDR3 in amino acids: CASSPGDRAVKKLFF. The DNA for the CDR3 is TGTGCCAGCAGTCCCGGGGACAGGGCCGTTAAAAAACTGTTTTTT.

V and J are TRBV4-1 and TRBJ2-5; 8 bases are a match to TRBD2. This CDR3 contains 16 residues. Trimming cost V 1 base and J 2 bases; bases outside gene matches: 6. The V gene's germline CDR1 is MGHRA and CDR2 YSYEKL. The CDR3 loop is CASSQGGVAGQETQYF. The DNA of the CDR3 is TGCGCCAGCAGCCAAGGAGGGGTAGCGGGACAAGAGACCCAGTACTTC.

The CDR3 region is CASSQSSVVGEQYF. DNA of the CDR3: TGTGCCAGCAGCCAATCTTCCGTCGTGGGAGAGCAGTACTTC. This chain uses TRBV16 with TRBJ2-7; no reliable D call. Germline-derived CDR1 and CDR2 are KGHSY and FQNENV. The CDR3 has 14 amino acids. V was pared by 0 bases and J by 7 bases, with 13 bases between.

As to this clone: The sample holds other DNA sequences that translate to the same CDR3. J is TRBJ2-6 and V is TRBV5-1; D gene ambiguous. V lost 3 bases to trimming and J lost 2 bases, with 6 bases between them. There are 14 residues in the CDR3. The germline V gene encodes CDR1 SGHRS and CDR2 YFSETQ. Here the CDR3 DNA reads TGCGCCAGCAGCTCCCCAACTGGGGCCAACGTCCTGACTTTC. It is translated as CASSSPTGANVLTF.

This chain connects TRBV18 to TRBJ2-1, with 12 bases that match TRBD2. Germline V gene lookup returns CDR1 KGHSH and CDR2 LQKENI. The CDR3 extends over 15 amino acids. After removal of 6 bases from V and 8 bases from J, the junction contained 8 bases not matched to a gene. The CDR3 coding sequence is TGTGCCAGCTCGCAGGGACTAGCGGGTTGGGATGAGCAGTTCTTC. Translation: CASSQGLAGWDEQFF. Combining the CDR3 with reference TRBV18 and TRBJ2-1 gives the whole variable domain NAGVMQNPRHLVRRRGQEARLRCSPMKGHSHVYWYRQLPEEGLKFMVYLQKENIIDESGMPKERFSAEFPKEGPSILRIQQVVRGDSAAYFCASSQGLAGWDEQFFGPGTRLTVL.

Worth noting for this clone: This sample includes further DNA sequences coding for the same CDR3. The chain recombines TRBV18 with TRBJ1-1, with TRBD1 as a possible D gene (6 bases). The CDR3 is made up of 12 amino acids. V was pared by 0 bases and J by 8 bases, with 7 bases between. Germline values: CDR1 KGHSH, CDR2 LQKENI. CDR3 sequence: CASSPPGGEAFF. CDR3 coding DNA: TGTGCCAGCTCACCACCAGGGGGGGAAGCTTTCTTT.

The J gene is TRBJ1-6, the V gene TRBV30; 9 bases line up with TRBD1. V gave up 4 bases and J gave up 14 bases; unmatched junction bases: 6. Germline CDR1 is GTSNPN and CDR2 is SVGIG (reference sequence). The CDR3 covers 12 residues. The CDR3 is CAWTYDRGTLHF. The CDR3 DNA reads TGTGCCTGGACTTATGACAGGGGGACCCTCCACTTT.

This clone has a handful of counts. This chain joins TRBV27 and TRBJ2-2; TRBD2 agrees at 7 bases. The length of the CDR3 is 16 residues. Germline CDR1 MNHEY, CDR2 SMNVEV (reference sequence). Trimming removed 5 bases from V and 4 bases from J; junction bases left unmatched: 10. CDR3 loop: CASSNPSGAGTGELFF. The CDR3 DNA follows: TGTGCCAGCAGTAACCCTAGCGGAGCGGGCACCGGGGAGCTGTTTTTT.

This sequence joins TRBV28 and TRBJ2-5; 8 bases align to TRBD2. There are 15 residues in the CDR3. With 5 bases clipped from V and 7 bases from J, the junction kept 12 bases outside the gene matches. The germline CDR1 and CDR2 sequences are MDHEN and SYDVKM. Here the CDR3 reads CASSTLSGVVLTQYF. CDR3 sequence (DNA): TGTGCCAGCAGTACCCTTAGCGGGGTGGTACTGACCCAGTACTTC.

The rearrangement uses TRBV19 and TRBJ1-1, with D unresolved. The length of the CDR3 is 13 residues. V lost 1 base, J lost 3 bases, and 6 bases lay in between. Germline V gives CDR1 LNHDA, CDR2 SQIVND (reference sequence). Here the CDR3 DNA reads TGTGCCAGTAGTATAGTACCGGACACTGAAGCTTTCTTT. Its translation: CASSIVPDTEAFF.

There are many counts of this clone. The rearrangement links TRBV15 to TRBJ2-7; D gene uncertain. This CDR3 comprises 15 residues. Germline V CDR1 and CDR2: LNHNV, YYDKDF (reference sequence). V was shortened by 0 bases and J by 6 bases, with 15 bases between the two germline ends. Written as DNA, the CDR3 is TGTGCCACCAGCAGAGATCGTATCAAAAATGGCGAGCAGTACTTC. Amino acid sequence: CATSRDRIKNGEQYF.

The rearrangement joins TRBV2 to TRBJ2-1, with a weak D call TRBD2 (6 bases). CDR3 length equals 16 residues. The germline V and J ends were trimmed by 2 bases and 4 bases, with 15 bases remaining between them. Germline CDR1 SNHLY, CDR2 FYNNEI. As DNA, the CDR3 is TGTGCCAGCAGTGAAACGGGACTTCAAGGGTACAATGAGCAGTTCTTC. Amino acid sequence: CASSETGLQGYNEQFF.

This clone was observed a handful of times. The CDR3 region is CASSITSGSSRNEQFF. The CDR3 bases are TGTGCCAGTAGTATAACTAGCGGGAGTTCCCGAAATGAGCAGTTCTTC. The rearrangement joins TRBV19 to TRBJ2-1; 11 bases line up with TRBD2. The length of the CDR3 is 16 residues. The J segment lost 7 bases and the V segment lost 2 bases, leaving 7 bases of the junction unmatched. Germline V gene lookup returns CDR1 LNHDA and CDR2 SQIVND (reference sequence).

The genes are TRBV11-3 and TRBJ2-5; D perhaps matches TRBD1 (5 bases). The V gene's germline CDR1 is SGHNT and CDR2 YENEEA. V lost 3 bases and J lost 5, with 13 bases in between. The CDR3 totals 14 residues. The CDR3 protein is CASSLERGRETQYF. The CDR3 coding sequence is TGTGCCAGCAGCTTGGAAAGGGGTCGGGAGACCCAGTACTTC.

This rearrangement joins TRBV10-3 to TRBJ1-4; D uncertain. Trimming left V 2 bases short and J 0 bases short, with 7 bases between. This CDR3 contains 15 residues. In germline, CDR1 is ENHRY, CDR2 SYGVKD. The CDR3 is CAISETAATNEKLFF. DNA of the CDR3: TGTGCCATCAGTGAGACGGCGGCAACTAATGAAAAACTGTTTTTT.

The rearrangement joins TRBV9 to TRBJ2-3, with 10 nucleotides matching TRBD2. Looked up from germline, CDR1 is SGDLS and CDR2 is YYNGEE. The ends lost 6 bases at V and 5 bases at J; junction bases unmatched: 12. The CDR3 length is 16 residues. The CDR3: CASTDPAGGLQDTQYF. CDR3 nucleotides: TGTGCCAGCACCGACCCAGCGGGAGGGCTTCAAGATACGCAGTATTTT.

The chain links TRBV27 to TRBJ2-1, with 12 positions matching TRBD2. CDR3 length equals 15 residues. Germline V gene lookup returns CDR1 MNHEY and CDR2 SMNVEV (reference sequence). The V segment lost 3 bases and the J segment 5 bases; nucleotides outside the gene matches: 2. CDR3 protein: CASSFWTSGNNEQFF. CDR3 DNA sequence: TGTGCCAGCAGTTTTTGGACTAGCGGGAACAATGAGCAGTTCTTC.

The rearrangement links TRBV10-2 to TRBJ1-1, with 8 bases lining up with TRBD1. Germline values: CDR1 WSHSY, CDR2 SAAADI. The CDR3 runs to 13 residues. V lost 4 bases to trimming and J lost 3 bases; unmatched junction nucleotides: 1. CDR3 sequence: CASSVDRDTEAFF. CDR3 nucleotide sequence: TGCGCCAGCAGTGTGGACAGGGACACTGAAGCTTTCTTT.